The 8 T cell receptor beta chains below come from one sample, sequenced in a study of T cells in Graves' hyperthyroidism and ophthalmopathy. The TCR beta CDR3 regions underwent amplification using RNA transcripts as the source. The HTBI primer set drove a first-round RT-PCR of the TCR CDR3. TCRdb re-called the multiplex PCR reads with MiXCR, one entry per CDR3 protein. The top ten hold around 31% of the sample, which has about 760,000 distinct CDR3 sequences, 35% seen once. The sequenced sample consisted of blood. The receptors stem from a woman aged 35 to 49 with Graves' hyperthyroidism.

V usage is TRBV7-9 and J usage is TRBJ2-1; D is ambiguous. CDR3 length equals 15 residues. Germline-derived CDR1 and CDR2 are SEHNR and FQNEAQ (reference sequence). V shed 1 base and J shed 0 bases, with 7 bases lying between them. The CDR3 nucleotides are TGTGCCAGCAGCTTAGACCAGAGCTCCTACAATGAGCAGTTCTTC. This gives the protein CASSLDQSSYNEQFF.

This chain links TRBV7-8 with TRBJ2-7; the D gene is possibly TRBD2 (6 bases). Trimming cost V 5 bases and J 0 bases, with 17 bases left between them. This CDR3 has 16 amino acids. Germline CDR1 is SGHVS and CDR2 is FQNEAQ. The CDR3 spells CASSGRLGRSSYEQYF. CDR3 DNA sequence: TGTGCCAGCAGCGGAAGACTAGGTCGGAGCTCCTACGAGCAGTACTTC. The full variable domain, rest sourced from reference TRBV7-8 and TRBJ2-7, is GAGVSQSPRYKVAKRGQDVALRCDPISGHVSLFWYQQALGQGPEFLTYFQNEAQLDKSGLPSDRFFAERPEGSVSTLKIQRTQQEDSAVYLCASSGRLGRSSYEQYFGPGTRLTVT.

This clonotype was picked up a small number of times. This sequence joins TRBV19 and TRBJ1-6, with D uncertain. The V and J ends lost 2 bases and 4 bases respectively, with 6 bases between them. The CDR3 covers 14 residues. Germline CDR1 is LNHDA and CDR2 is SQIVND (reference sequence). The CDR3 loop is CASSIQVYNSPLHF. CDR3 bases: TGTGCCAGTAGTATACAGGTTTATAATTCACCCCTCCACTTT.

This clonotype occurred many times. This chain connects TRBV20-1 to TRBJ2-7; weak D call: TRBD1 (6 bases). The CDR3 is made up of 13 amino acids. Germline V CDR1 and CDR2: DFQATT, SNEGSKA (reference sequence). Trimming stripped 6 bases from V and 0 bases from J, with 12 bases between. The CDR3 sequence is CSAPGTNSYEQYF. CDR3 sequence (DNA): TGCAGTGCACCCGGGACAAACTCCTACGAGCAGTACTTC.

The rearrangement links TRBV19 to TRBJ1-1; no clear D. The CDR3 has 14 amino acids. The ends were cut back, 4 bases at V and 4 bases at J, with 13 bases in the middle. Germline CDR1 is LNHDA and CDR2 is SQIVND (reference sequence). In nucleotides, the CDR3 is TGTGCCAGTAGTAATGAGGGTCGGGCCACTGAAGCTTTCTTT. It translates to CASSNEGRATEAFF.

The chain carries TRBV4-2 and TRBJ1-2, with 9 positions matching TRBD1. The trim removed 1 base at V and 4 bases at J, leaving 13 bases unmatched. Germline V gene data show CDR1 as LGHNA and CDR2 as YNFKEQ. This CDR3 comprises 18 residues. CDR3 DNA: TGTGCCAGCAGCCAAGGTACTATGGACAGGGGTCGGATCTATGGCTACACCTTC. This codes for CASSQGTMDRGRIYGYTF.

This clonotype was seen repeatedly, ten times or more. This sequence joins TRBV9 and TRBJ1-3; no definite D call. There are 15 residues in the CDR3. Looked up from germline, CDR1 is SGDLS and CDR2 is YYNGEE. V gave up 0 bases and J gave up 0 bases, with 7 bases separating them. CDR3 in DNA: TGTGCCAGCAGCGTAGGTGGATACTCTGGAAACACCATATATTTT. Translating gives CASSVGGYSGNTIYF.

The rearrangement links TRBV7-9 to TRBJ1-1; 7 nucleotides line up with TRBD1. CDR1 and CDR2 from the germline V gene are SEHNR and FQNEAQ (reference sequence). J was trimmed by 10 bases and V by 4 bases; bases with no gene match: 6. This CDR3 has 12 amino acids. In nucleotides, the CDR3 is TGTGCCAGCAGCTCACCACAGGGGAGAGCTTTCTTT. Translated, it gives CASSSPQGRAFF. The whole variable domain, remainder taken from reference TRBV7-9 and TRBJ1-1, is DTGVSQNPRHKITKRGQNVTFRCDPISEHNRLYWYRQTLGQGPEFLTYFQNEAQLEKSRLLSDRFSAERPKGSFSTLEIQRTEQGDSAMYLCASSSPQGRAFFGQGTRLTVV.